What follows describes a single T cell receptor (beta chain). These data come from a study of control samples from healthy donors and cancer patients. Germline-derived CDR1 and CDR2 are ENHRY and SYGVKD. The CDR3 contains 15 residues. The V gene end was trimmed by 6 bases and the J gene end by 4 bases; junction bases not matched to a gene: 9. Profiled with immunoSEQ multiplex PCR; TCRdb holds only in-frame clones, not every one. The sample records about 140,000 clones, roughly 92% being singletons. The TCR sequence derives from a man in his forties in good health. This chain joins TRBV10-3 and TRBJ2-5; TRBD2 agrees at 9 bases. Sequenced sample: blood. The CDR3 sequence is CAISLAGEVGETQYF. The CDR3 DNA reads TGTGCCATCAGCTTAGCGGGAGAGGTTGGAGAGACCCAGTACTTC.